Listed here is a single T cell receptor (beta chain). As originally analysed: Reference gene primer amplification gave estimated nucleated cell counts. Repertoires were generated with immunoSEQ multiplex PCR, while TCRdb's copy carries only in-frame clones and drops some. V and J calls and clone size are those listed in that table; D and trimming were worked out from the DNA. The sample includes some 340,000 clones, 83% of them seen just once. This sample was included in a study of blood T cell repertoires in COVID-19. The CDR3 loop spans 14 amino acids. In germline, CDR1 is MNHNY, CDR2 SVGAGI (reference sequence). The ends were cut back, 6 bases at V and 3 bases at J, with 12 bases in the middle.

The sample consisted of peripheral blood. The TCR sequence derives from a young man with active or convalescent COVID-19. The V call is TRBV6-6, the J call TRBJ1-5; maybe TRBD1 (5 bases). The CDR3 spells CASSLTGPNQPQHF. The CDR3 DNA is TGTGCCAGCAGCCTTACAGGACCCAATCAGCCCCAGCATTTT.